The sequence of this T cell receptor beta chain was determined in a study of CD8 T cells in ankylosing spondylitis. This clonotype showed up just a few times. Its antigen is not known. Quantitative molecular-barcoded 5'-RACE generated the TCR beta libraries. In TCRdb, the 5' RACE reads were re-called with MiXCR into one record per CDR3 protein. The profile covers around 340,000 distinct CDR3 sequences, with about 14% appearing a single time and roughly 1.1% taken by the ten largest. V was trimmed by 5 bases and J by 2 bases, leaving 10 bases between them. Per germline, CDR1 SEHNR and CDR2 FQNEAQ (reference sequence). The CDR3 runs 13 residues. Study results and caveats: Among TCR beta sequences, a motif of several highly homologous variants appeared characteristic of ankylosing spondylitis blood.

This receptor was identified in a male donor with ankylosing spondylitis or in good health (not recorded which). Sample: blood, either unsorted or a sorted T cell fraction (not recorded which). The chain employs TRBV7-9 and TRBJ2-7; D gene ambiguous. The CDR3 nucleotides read TGTGCCAGCAGCAAAGACACCGCCTACGAGCAGTACTTC. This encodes CASSKDTAYEQYF. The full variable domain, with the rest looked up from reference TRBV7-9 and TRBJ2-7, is DTGVSQNPRHKITKRGQNVTFRCDPISEHNRLYWYRQTLGQGPEFLTYFQNEAQLEKSRLLSDRFSAERPKGSFSTLEIQRTEQGDSAMYLCASSKDTAYEQYFGPGTRLTVT.